The 10 T cell receptor beta chains in this list originate from one sample, sequenced in a study of blood T cell repertoires in COVID-19. Assay used: immunoSEQ multiplex PCR; TCRdb lists only in-frame clones, some missing. The data show some 260,000 clones, roughly four fifths seen once. Sequencing was carried out using peripheral blood. These receptors came from an older man with acute or convalescent COVID-19.

Notes on this clone: A read error may account for a junction end that differs from germline. CDR3 amino acids: CASRLDRPEIYEQYF. The DNA of the CDR3 is TGTGCCAGCCGCTTAGACAGACCAGAGATATACGAGCAGTACTTC. The chain uses TRBV5-5 and TRBJ2-7, with D tentatively TRBD1 (5 bases). This CDR3 spans 15 amino acids. Germline-derived CDR1 and CDR2 are SGHKS and YYEKEE (reference sequence).

This clone has just a few counts. The V call is TRBV7-9, the J call TRBJ1-5, with 7 bases matching TRBD1. This CDR3 is built from 15 residues. CDR1 and CDR2 from the germline V gene are SEHNR and FQNEAQ (reference sequence). V lost 5 bases and J lost 2; bases outside the gene matches: 6. The CDR3 spells CASSADGQGNQPQHF. DNA for the CDR3: TGTGCCAGCAGCGCGGACGGACAGGGCAATCAGCCCCAGCATTTT.

The genes are TRBV27 and TRBJ1-6; 7 bases line up with TRBD1. V gave up 5 bases and J gave up 5 bases; unmatched junction bases: 12. The CDR3 runs to 17 residues. Germline CDR1 is MNHEY and CDR2 is SMNVEV (reference sequence). The CDR3 DNA is TGTGCCAGCAGTCCCTCCAGACAGGGAAGGAATAATTCACCCCTCCACTTT. Residues: CASSPSRQGRNNSPLHF.

The CDR3 DNA follows: TGTGCCAGCAGTTACCTGCTTCTCCAGGGGATTAATGAGCAGTTCTTC. Translated: CASSYLLLQGINEQFF. J is TRBJ2-1 and V is TRBV6-5, with a weak D call TRBD1 (6 bases). The CDR3 consists of 16 residues. CDR1 and CDR2 (germline): MNHEY, SVGAGI. V lost 2 bases and J lost 7, with 18 bases in between.

This sequence joins TRBV7-2 and TRBJ2-5; 8 nucleotides align to TRBD1. There are 15 residues in the CDR3. The V and J ends lost 4 bases and 4 bases, in that order; junction bases with no gene match: 8. Germline CDR1 and CDR2: SGHTA and FQGNSA. Here the CDR3 DNA reads TGTGCCAGCAGCTCCACCTGGGGACAGGTAGAGACCCAGTACTTC. Residues: CASSSTWGQVETQYF.

CDR3 protein: CASSPAGILENYGYTF. The DNA of the CDR3 is TGTGCCAGCTCACCCGCAGGGATACTTGAGAACTATGGCTACACCTTC. The chain recombines TRBV18 with TRBJ1-2; a possible D gene is TRBD1 (5 bases). This CDR3 spans 16 amino acids. Germline CDR1 KGHSH, CDR2 LQKENI. The V end was cut by 3 bases, the J end by 2 bases, with 16 bases between.

The chain has TRBV18 and TRBJ2-7; 8 bases map to TRBD1. The junction had 8 bases not matched to a gene; V was cut back by 0 bases and J by 7 bases. CDR1 is KGHSH and CDR2 is LQKENI in the germline V gene. The CDR3 has 15 residues. The CDR3 DNA sequence: TGTGCCAGCTCACCACCGGGATGGGGGGACAGGGAGCAGTACTTC. The encoded protein is CASSPPGWGDREQYF.

The gene calls are TRBV19 and TRBJ2-7; 8 bases agree with TRBD2. CDR3 length equals 15 residues. CDR1 and CDR2 from the germline V gene are LNHDA and SQIVND (reference sequence). The ends lost 5 bases at V and 6 bases at J; junction bases unmatched: 12. The chain's CDR3 is CASSPTGTRASEQYF. The CDR3 nucleotides read TGTGCCAGTAGTCCAACCGGGACTAGAGCATCCGAGCAGTACTTC.

V usage is TRBV28 and J usage is TRBJ2-1; 10 nucleotides agree with TRBD1. Per germline, CDR1 MDHEN and CDR2 SYDVKM. The CDR3 covers 16 residues. V lost 5 bases and J lost 6; bases outside the gene matches: 10. CDR3 sequence reads: CASSTPGTGAFNEQFF. The DNA for the CDR3 is TGTGCCAGCAGTACACCGGGGACAGGGGCTTTCAATGAGCAGTTCTTC.

The chain links TRBV6-5 to TRBJ1-2; 8 nucleotides match TRBD1. This CDR3 is built from 13 residues. Per the germline V gene, CDR1 is MNHEY and CDR2 is SVGAGI. V was pared by 6 bases and J by 8 bases, with 8 bases of the junction left unmatched. The CDR3 protein is CASRQTGVEGYTF. CDR3 bases: TGTGCCAGCAGACAGACAGGGGTAGAAGGCTACACCTTC.